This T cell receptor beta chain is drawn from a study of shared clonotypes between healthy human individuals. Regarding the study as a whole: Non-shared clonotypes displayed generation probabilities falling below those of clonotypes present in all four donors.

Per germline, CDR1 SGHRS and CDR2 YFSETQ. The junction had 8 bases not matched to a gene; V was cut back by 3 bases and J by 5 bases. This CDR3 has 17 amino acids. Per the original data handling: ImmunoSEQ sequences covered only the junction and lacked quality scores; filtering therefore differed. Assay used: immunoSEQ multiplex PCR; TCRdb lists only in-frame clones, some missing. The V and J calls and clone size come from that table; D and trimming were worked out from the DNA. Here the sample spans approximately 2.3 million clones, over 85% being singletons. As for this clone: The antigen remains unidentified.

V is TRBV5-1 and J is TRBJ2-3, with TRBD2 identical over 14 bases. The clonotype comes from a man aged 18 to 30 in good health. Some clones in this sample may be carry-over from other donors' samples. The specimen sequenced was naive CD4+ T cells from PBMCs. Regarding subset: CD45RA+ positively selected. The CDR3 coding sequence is TGCGCCAGCAGCTCCGGGACTAGCGGGAGTTGGGTAGATACGCAGTATTTT. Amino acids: CASSSGTSGSWVDTQYF.